This T cell receptor beta chain comes out of a study of cytomegalovirus exposure and HLA in healthy donors. Study details: An analysis done earlier identified about 120 million unique TCR beta sequences from about 180 million T cells. Findings and caveats of the study: Investigators reported 150 to 200 TCR beta chains as tied to cytomegalovirus.

A note on this clone: The antigen remains undetermined.

CDR3 length: 14 residues. With 8 bases removed from V and 0 bases from J, the gap between germline ends came to 14 bases. Germline V gene lookup returns CDR1 MNHNS and CDR2 SASEGT. Primers: 60 Vbeta forward and 13 Jbeta reverse. Assay used: immunoSEQ multiplex PCR; TCRdb lists only in-frame clones, some missing. The sample shows around 130,000 clones, around 78% of them seen only once. This chain uses TRBV6-1 with TRBJ2-7, with D perhaps TRBD2 (6 bases). Material: PBMCs. This TCR was sampled from a woman aged 18-35 years in good health and CMV-seronegative. Here the CDR3 reads CASLRDSSSYEQYF. The CDR3 nucleotides are TGTGCCAGCCTTCGGGACTCAAGCTCCTACGAGCAGTACTTC.